This TCR beta chain appears in the sequencing data of a study of shared clonotypes between healthy human individuals. As for this clone: Other DNA sequences in the same sample also yield this CDR3.

Measured with immunoSEQ multiplex PCR; TCRdb has only the in-frame clones, and not every one. The sample has some 1 million clones, roughly 75% seen once. V trimming: 1 base; J trimming: 4 bases; junction bases outside the gene matches: 6. This CDR3 spans 15 amino acids. The V gene's germline CDR1 is SGDLS and CDR2 YYNGEE. This chain links TRBV9 with TRBJ2-5, with 8 bases matching TRBD2. The TCR comes from a man aged 18 to 30 in good health. Sequencing was carried out using memory CD4+ T cells sorted from blood. Subset denoted: CD45RA-negative fraction. The CDR3 nucleotides read TGTGCCAGCAGCGTAAATAGCGGGAAGGGAGAGACCCAGTACTTC. Translated: CASSVNSGKGETQYF.